Below are 3 T cell receptor beta chains sequenced from a single sample in a study of blood T cells in healthy people across ages. Then a second PCR, running about 7 to 11 cycles, was carried out with a sample-barcoded 5' primer and a J-beta primer mix. One entry per CDR3 protein, called by TCRdb with MiXCR from the 5' RACE reads. Of 790,000 or so distinct CDR3 sequences in the sample, about 61% are singletons; the top ten hold roughly 25%. What was sequenced was blood. Source of these receptors: a middle-aged man in good health.

The V gene is TRBV7-9, the J gene TRBJ2-7; TRBD1 or TRBD2 may be the D gene (5 bases each). Germline CDR1 reads SEHNR; CDR2 reads FQNEAQ (reference sequence). The CDR3 runs to 14 residues. The V end lost 3 bases, the J end lost 4 bases, and 13 bases lay between the germline ends. CDR3 DNA sequence: TGTGCCAGCAGCTTCGGGTCTGAGGGGTACGAGCAGTACTTC. As protein: CASSFGSEGYEQYF.

This clonotype was detected a few times. The rearrangement links TRBV6-2 or TRBV6-3 to TRBJ2-7; D call uncertain. Germline lookup yields CDR1 MNHEY and CDR2 SVGEGT. The CDR3 extends over 13 amino acids. V dropped 2 bases and J dropped 0 bases, with 5 bases sitting between them. The CDR3 here is CASSYTVSYEQYF. The CDR3 DNA sequence: TGTGCCAGCAGTTACACGGTCTCCTACGAGCAGTACTTC.

The V and J genes are TRBV5-1 and TRBJ2-1; TRBD2 might be the D (6 bases). From germline, CDR1 is SGHRS and CDR2 YFSETQ. The CDR3 runs 16 residues. V shed 2 bases and J shed 7 bases, with 19 bases lying between them. This CDR3 is CASSFFVPRGRNEQFF. CDR3 bases: TGCGCCAGCAGCTTCTTCGTCCCGCGGGGTAGGAATGAGCAGTTCTTC. The full variable domain, with the rest looked up from reference TRBV5-1 and TRBJ2-1, is KAGVTQTPRYLIKTRGQQVTLSCSPISGHRSVSWYQQTPGQGLQFLFEYFSETQRNKGNFPGRFSGRQFSNSRSEMNVSTLELGDSALYLCASSFFVPRGRNEQFFGPGTRLTVL.